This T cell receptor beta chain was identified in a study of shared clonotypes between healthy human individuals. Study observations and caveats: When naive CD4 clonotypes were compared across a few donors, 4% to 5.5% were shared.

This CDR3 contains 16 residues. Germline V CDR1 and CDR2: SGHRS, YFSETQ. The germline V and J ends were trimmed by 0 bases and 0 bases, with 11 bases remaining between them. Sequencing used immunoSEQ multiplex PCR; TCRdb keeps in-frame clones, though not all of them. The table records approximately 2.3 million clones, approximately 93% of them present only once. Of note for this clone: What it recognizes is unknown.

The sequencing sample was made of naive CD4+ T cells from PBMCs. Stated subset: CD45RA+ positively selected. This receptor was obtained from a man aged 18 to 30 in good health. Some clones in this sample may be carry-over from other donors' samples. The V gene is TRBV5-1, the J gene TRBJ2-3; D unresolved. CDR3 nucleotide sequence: TGCGCCAGCAGCTTGGGGGTTGGGTCTAGCACAGATACGCAGTATTTT. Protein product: CASSLGVGSSTDTQYF.